These 24 T cell receptor beta chains were sequenced from one sample in a study of siplizumab effects on memory and regulatory T cells (dated by TCRdb to between 2018 and 2020). Libraries were constructed by the immunoSEQ multiplex PCR assay. TCRdb took over this immuneACCESS table, retaining in-frame rearrangements with V and J assigned. Such tables are incomplete; in checked studies, under half of the missing clones stem from an unresolved V gene, and the remainder is unexplained. Across this sample there are 75,000 to 95,000 clones, with around 89% seen only once. The top ten hold roughly 15% of the sample. The sequenced material came from CD4+ T cells sorted from blood. The receptors here all came from a human donor in good health.

V is TRBV23-1 and J is TRBJ1-5; D gene ambiguous. TRBV23-1 falls under the ORF class, with uncertain function. Trimming took 0 bases from V and 3 from J, leaving 15 bases between them. This CDR3 has 17 amino acids. The CDR3 DNA is TGCGCCAGCAGTCAATCGATTGATGGCAGGCCCAATCAGCCCCAGCATTTT. Its protein is CASSQSIDGRPNQPQHF.

The chain couples TRBV6-1 to TRBJ1-1; maybe TRBD1 (5 bases). From germline, CDR1 is MNHNS and CDR2 SASEGT. The length of the CDR3 is 15 residues. V lost 1 base to trimming and J lost 1 base, with 10 bases between them. In DNA form, the CDR3 reads TGTGCCAGCAGTGAAGTAATGGGGGGGAACACTGAAGCTTTCTTT. Translating it yields CASSEVMGGNTEAFF.

The chain is built from TRBV7-6 and TRBJ2-2; D gene ambiguous. The CDR3 length is 17 residues. With 5 bases removed from V and 0 bases from J, the gap between germline ends came to 16 bases. The germline gives CDR1 SGHVS, CDR2 FNYEAQ. DNA of the CDR3: TGTGCCAGCAGCCTGAGCCCGACACCTCCGAACACCGGGGAGCTGTTTTTT. Residues: CASSLSPTPPNTGELFF.

Concerning this clone itself: The sample carries other DNA sequences with the same CDR3. The rearrangement uses TRBV7-2 and TRBJ2-7; 11 positions match TRBD2. Per germline, CDR1 SGHTA and CDR2 FQGNSA. The CDR3 loop spans 16 amino acids. V shed 1 base, J shed 1 base, and the junction held 3 bases outside the gene matches. The CDR3 bases are TGTGCCAGCAGCTTAGAAGGGACTAGCGGATCCTACGAGCAGTACTTC. This translates into CASSLEGTSGSYEQYF.

The rearrangement uses TRBV10-3 and TRBJ2-3; 16 nucleotides align to TRBD2. The CDR3 is 16 amino acids. Germline V CDR1 and CDR2: ENHRY, SYGVKD. Losses at the gene ends were 7 bases for V and 6 bases for J; bases not matched to a gene: 7. CDR3 coding DNA: TGTGCCATCATTCCGGGACTAGCGGGAGGGCCGGATACGCAGTATTTT. This codes for CAIIPGLAGGPDTQYF.

The chain is built from TRBV11-1 and TRBJ2-3, with D perhaps TRBD2 (6 bases). Germline-derived CDR1 and CDR2 are SGHAT and FQDESV (reference sequence). The V end was cut by 5 bases, the J end by 5 bases, with 26 bases between. The CDR3 spans 18 residues. CDR3 in DNA: TGTGCCAGCAGCCGCGGGACGGATCAACTAGGGCAGCGAGATACGCAGTATTTT. The encoded protein is CASSRGTDQLGQRDTQYF.

The chain is built from TRBV2 and TRBJ1-4; 11 bases align to TRBD1. The CDR3 has 14 residues. CDR1 SNHLY and CDR2 FYNNEI come from the germline V gene. V shed 6 bases and J 8 bases; nucleotides not matched to a gene: 5. The DNA of the CDR3 is TGTGCCAGCAGCAGTGGGGACAGGGGGGAAAAACTGTTTTTT. Its translation is CASSSGDRGEKLFF.

V gene TRBV12-5 combines with J gene TRBJ2-2; D ambiguous. Germline loops: CDR1 LGHNT, CDR2 FRNRAP. V lost 0 bases to trimming and J lost 4 bases, with 9 bases between them. This CDR3 region has 15 residues. DNA for the CDR3: TGTGCTAGTGGTTTGGTCGCCTCGGGCACCGGGGAGCTGTTTTTT. Its translation: CASGLVASGTGELFF.

The chain couples TRBV7-2 to TRBJ2-4; 8 nucleotides line up with TRBD2. This CDR3 is built from 14 residues. Germline V lookup: CDR1 SGHTA, CDR2 FQGNSA. J was trimmed by 8 bases and V by 4 bases; bases with no gene match: 7. CDR3: CASSYGLAGDIQYF. The CDR3 DNA follows: TGTGCCAGCAGCTACGGACTAGCTGGCGACATTCAGTACTTC.

This clone was seen a single time. The gene calls are TRBV6-1 and TRBJ2-3; TRBD2 is a possible D gene (6 bases). This CDR3 has 15 residues. Germline V gene lookup returns CDR1 MNHNS and CDR2 SASEGT. The V end was cut by 4 bases, the J end by 0 bases, with 11 bases between. Here the CDR3 reads CASSVSGLSTDTQYF. In DNA, the CDR3 is TGTGCCAGCAGTGTGTCGGGACTCAGCACAGATACGCAGTATTTT.

This chain connects TRBV19 to TRBJ2-6; the D is unclear. The V and J ends lost 3 bases and 2 bases respectively, with 8 bases between them. Germline V gives CDR1 LNHDA, CDR2 SQIVND (reference sequence). The CDR3 contains 15 residues. CDR3 nucleotide sequence: TGTGCCAGTAGTATTATCGACGCTGGGGCCAACGTCCTGACTTTC. Its protein product is CASSIIDAGANVLTF. Full variable domain (missing parts from reference TRBV19 and TRBJ2-6): DGGITQSPKYLFRKEGQNVTLSCEQNLNHDAMYWYRQDPGQGLRLIYYSQIVNDFQKGDIAEGYSVSREKKESFPLTVTSAQKNPTAFYLCASSIIDAGANVLTFGAGSRLTVL.

The chain recombines TRBV5-1 with TRBJ2-1, with TRBD2 identical over 7 bases. V gave up 3 bases and J gave up 5 bases; unmatched junction bases: 11. CDR1 and CDR2 from the germline V gene are SGHRS and YFSETQ. The CDR3 loop spans 16 amino acids. CDR3 protein: CASSSREGGLNNEQFF. The CDR3 coding sequence is TGCGCCAGCAGCTCTAGGGAGGGAGGCCTGAACAATGAGCAGTTCTTC.

The J gene is TRBJ2-7, the V gene TRBV18; no clear D. This CDR3 is built from 13 residues. The V end was cut by 2 bases, the J end by 2 bases, with 7 bases between. Germline loops: CDR1 KGHSH, CDR2 LQKENI. As DNA, the CDR3 is TGTGCCAGCTCACCAGAGAACCCCTACGAGCAGTACTTC. Translating gives CASSPENPYEQYF.

The chain employs TRBV7-9 and TRBJ1-3; no firm D call. CDR1 is SEHNR, CDR2 FQNEAQ, per germline (reference sequence). Deletions cut 5 bases from V and 1 base from J, with 12 bases between. This CDR3 has 15 residues. DNA of the CDR3: TGTGCCAGCAGCGCACAGACTTCTTCTGGAAACACCATATATTTT. Its translation: CASSAQTSSGNTIYF.

This chain uses TRBV7-3 with TRBJ2-7, with D possibly being TRBD1 (5 bases). The CDR3 contains 14 residues. The V end lost 2 bases, the J end lost 7 bases, and 15 bases lay between the germline ends. Per germline, CDR1 SGHTA and CDR2 FQGTGA. The CDR3 is CASSLSAGSEEQYF. The CDR3 coding sequence is TGTGCCAGCAGCTTATCGGCAGGGTCTGAAGAGCAGTACTTC.

V and J are TRBV28 and TRBJ1-3, with 9 bases that match TRBD1. Unmatched junction bases numbered 5, after V lost 7 bases and J lost 1 base. Germline V gene lookup returns CDR1 MDHEN and CDR2 SYDVKM. The CDR3 loop spans 15 amino acids. The CDR3 DNA follows: TGTGCCAGCAAGGAACAGGGGGCTTCTGGAAACACCATATATTTT. Translating it yields CASKEQGASGNTIYF.

CDR3 sequence: CASTTTRSADTQYF. The DNA for the CDR3 is TGTGCCAGTACCACGACCCGCTCCGCAGATACGCAGTATTTT. The J gene is TRBJ2-3, the V gene TRBV19, with unresolved D. Trimming took off 7 bases at V and 4 bases at J, with 15 bases between the two ends. From germline, CDR1 is LNHDA and CDR2 SQIVND (reference sequence). This CDR3 contains 14 residues.

This chain uses TRBV19 with TRBJ1-5; a possible D gene is TRBD1 (5 bases). This CDR3 has 13 amino acids. Germline-derived CDR1 and CDR2 are LNHDA and SQIVND (reference sequence). Between the trimmed V and J ends, which lost 3 bases and 7 bases, there was a span of 10 bases. In nucleotides, the CDR3 is TGTGCCAGTAGTATCTCCAGGGACCAGCCCCAGCATTTT. Protein product: CASSISRDQPQHF.

The chain employs TRBV14 and TRBJ1-3; tentatively, D is TRBD1 (5 bases). V lost 3 bases, J lost 0 bases, and 9 bases lay in between. The germline CDR1 and CDR2 sequences are SGHDN and FVKESK. The CDR3 is 15 residues long. DNA of the CDR3: TGTGCCAGCAGCCAGACAGCAAACTCTGGAAACACCATATATTTT. This codes for CASSQTANSGNTIYF.

The rearrangement uses TRBV7-2 and TRBJ2-3; no reliable D call. The germline V gene encodes CDR1 SGHTA and CDR2 FQGNSA. The CDR3 has 11 residues. The V and J ends lost 1 base and 8 bases respectively, with 4 bases between them. CDR3 sequence: CASSLDVTQYF. The CDR3, as DNA: TGTGCCAGCAGCTTAGACGTTACGCAGTATTTT.

This chain links TRBV5-1 with TRBJ1-1; possibly TRBD1 for D (6 bases). This CDR3 is built from 13 residues. Germline V gene lookup returns CDR1 SGHRS and CDR2 YFSETQ. Between the trimmed V and J ends, which lost 2 bases and 4 bases, there was a span of 9 bases. For the CDR3, the DNA is TGCGCCAGCAGCTTCACAGGGCCCACTGAAGCTTTCTTT. This codes for CASSFTGPTEAFF.

The chain recombines TRBV28 with TRBJ1-2, with D hard to call. Trimming stripped 1 base from V and 2 bases from J, with 8 bases between. CDR3 length equals 14 residues. Germline V lookup: CDR1 MDHEN, CDR2 SYDVKM. In DNA, the CDR3 is TGTGCCAGCAGTTTATCCCACACCAACTATGGCTACACCTTC. It is translated as CASSLSHTNYGYTF.

The chain recombines TRBV7-3 with TRBJ2-3, with 15 positions matching TRBD2. The CDR3 runs to 17 residues. Germline assignment: CDR1 SGHTA and CDR2 FQGTGA. The J segment lost 6 bases and the V segment lost 4 bases, leaving 8 bases of the junction unmatched. The CDR3 spells CASSSGLAGGTSDTQYF. The DNA for the CDR3 is TGTGCCAGCAGCTCAGGACTAGCGGGAGGGACCTCGGATACGCAGTATTTT. The full variable domain, completed using reference TRBV7-3 and TRBJ2-3, is GAGVSQTPSNKVTEKGKYVELRCDPISGHTALYWYRQSLGQGPEFLIYFQGTGAADDSGLPNDRFFAVRPEGSVSTLKIQRTERGDSAVYLCASSSGLAGGTSDTQYFGPGTRLTVL.

The chain is built from TRBV7-9 and TRBJ1-1; 8 nucleotides agree with TRBD1. The CDR3 totals 14 residues. The V gene end was trimmed by 5 bases and the J gene end by 0 bases; junction bases not matched to a gene: 2. From germline, CDR1 is SEHNR and CDR2 FQNEAQ (reference sequence). CDR3 in DNA: TGTGCCAGCAGCCCGACAGGGGTGAACACTGAAGCTTTCTTT. Translated: CASSPTGVNTEAFF.